Below, 23 T cell receptor beta chains from the same sample are listed, as sequenced in a study of blood T cell repertoires in COVID-19. TCRdb's table, derived via immunoSEQ multiplex PCR, lists solely in-frame clones and lacks some. The sample has around 300,000 clones, about 85% seen once. The sample comprised PBMCs or T cells enriched from blood (not recorded which). Receptors were obtained from a woman in her fifties or sixties who had recovered from COVID-19.

This clone was detected once. The chain combines TRBV3-1 (or the pseudogene TRBV3-2) with TRBJ2-5; TRBD2 is a possible D gene (6 bases). V was shortened by 4 bases and J by 0 bases, with 9 bases between the two germline ends. This CDR3 has 14 residues. Looked up from germline, CDR1 is LGHDT and CDR2 is YNNKEL (reference sequence). The CDR3 DNA is TGTGCCAGCAGCCTTCGGGGGAACCAAGAGACCCAGTACTTC. It yields the protein CASSLRGNQETQYF.

The V call is TRBV10-3, the J call TRBJ1-6; D is uncertain. The CDR3 spans 15 residues. Trimming pared 3 bases from V and 5 bases from J, leaving 11 bases between. Germline lookup yields CDR1 ENHRY and CDR2 SYGVKD. Written as DNA, the CDR3 is TGTGCCATCAGTGAATATGGCAACAATAATTCACCCCTCCACTTT. Protein: CAISEYGNNNSPLHF.

This sequence joins TRBV27 and TRBJ1-5; TRBD1 is a possible D gene (5 bases). Per the germline V gene, CDR1 is MNHEY and CDR2 is SMNVEV (reference sequence). V lost 7 bases and J 3 bases, leaving 13 bases between the germline ends. The CDR3 length is 14 residues. This CDR3 reads CASKRQSYNQPQHF. In DNA, the CDR3 is TGTGCCAGCAAGAGACAGTCCTACAATCAGCCCCAGCATTTT.

The chain carries TRBV19 and TRBJ2-3; D perhaps matches TRBD2 (5 bases). Germline assignment: CDR1 LNHDA and CDR2 SQIVND (reference sequence). V shed 8 bases and J shed 2 bases, with 20 bases lying between them. There are 16 residues in the CDR3. Here the CDR3 reads CASRPTPTGNTDTQYF. The CDR3 bases are TGTGCCAGTCGCCCCACGCCAACGGGAAACACAGATACGCAGTATTTT.

The rearrangement joins TRBV10-3 to TRBJ2-3; TRBD1 is a possible D gene (6 bases). Per the germline V gene, CDR1 is ENHRY and CDR2 is SYGVKD. CDR3 length: 16 amino acids. The V gene lost 3 bases and the J gene lost 3 bases, with 16 bases spanning the gap. CDR3 in DNA: TGTGCCATCAGTGACCCTGGGACAAAGAATACAGATACGCAGTATTTT. Its protein product is CAISDPGTKNTDTQYF.

V gene TRBV4-1 combines with J gene TRBJ2-3; 11 bases agree with TRBD2. J gave up 0 bases and V 4 bases, and 12 bases lay outside the gene matches. There are 19 residues in the CDR3. Germline values: CDR1 MGHRA, CDR2 YSYEKL. In DNA, the CDR3 is TGCGCCAGCAGCCGCAAAATTCACACTAGCGGGAGCAGCACAGATACGCAGTATTTT. Amino acids: CASSRKIHTSGSSTDTQYF.

This clone has a single count. The genes are TRBV28 and TRBJ1-1; TRBD1 is a possible D gene (5 bases). The CDR3 has 15 residues. The germline gives CDR1 MDHEN, CDR2 SYDVKM. Trimming cost V 5 bases and J 4 bases, with 17 bases left between them. CDR3 DNA sequence: TGTGCCAGCAGTGCGGGGCCAGGTTGGATCACTGAAGCTTTCTTT. Protein product: CASSAGPGWITEAFF.

CDR3 in amino acids: CAWSGLAGSSTDTQYF. DNA for the CDR3: TGTGCCTGGAGTGGTCTAGCGGGATCTAGCACAGATACGCAGTATTTT. The chain couples TRBV30 to TRBJ2-3, with 9 bases matching TRBD2. The CDR3 totals 16 residues. Germline-derived CDR1 and CDR2 are GTSNPN and SVGIG (reference sequence). With V trimmed by 1 base and J by 0 bases, 5 bases remained unmatched.

A few counts support this clone. V gene TRBV28 combines with J gene TRBJ1-5; unclear D gene. The ends were cut back, 1 base at V and 0 bases at J, with 13 bases in the middle. CDR1 is MDHEN and CDR2 is SYDVKM in the germline V gene. The CDR3 is made up of 17 amino acids. The CDR3, as DNA: TGTGCCAGCAGTTTATACTCCTTGCGGGATAGCAATCAGCCCCAGCATTTT. Its translation is CASSLYSLRDSNQPQHF.

This chain links TRBV6-1 with TRBJ1-1; the D is unclear. The ends were cut back, 2 bases at V and 2 bases at J, with 9 bases in the middle. Germline V gene sequence: CDR1 MNHNS, CDR2 SASEGT. CDR3 size: 14 residues. CDR3 residues: CASSELRLNTEAFF. CDR3 nucleotide sequence: TGTGCCAGCAGTGAACTGCGGCTAAACACTGAAGCTTTCTTT.

J is TRBJ1-1 and V is TRBV5-5; D is possibly TRBD1 (5 bases). Germline CDR1 SGHKS, CDR2 YYEKEE (reference sequence). This CDR3 spans 13 amino acids. The germline V and J ends were trimmed by 4 bases and 4 bases, with 11 bases remaining between them. The CDR3 DNA is TGTGCCAGCAGCAAGGCGGGGGGCACTGAAGCTTTCTTT. Translation gives CASSKAGGTEAFF.

The genes are TRBV27 and TRBJ2-1, with a weak D call TRBD2 (6 bases). This CDR3 spans 14 amino acids. V lost 5 bases to trimming and J lost 2 bases, with 10 bases between them. Germline values: CDR1 MNHEY, CDR2 SMNVEV (reference sequence). DNA of the CDR3: TGTGCCAGCAGTCCGGGGGTTGCCTACAATGAGCAGTTCTTC. This encodes CASSPGVAYNEQFF.

The rearrangement joins TRBV5-4 to TRBJ2-3; 7 bases fit TRBD2. The CDR3 runs to 17 residues. V shed 4 bases and J 6 bases; nucleotides not matched to a gene: 17. CDR1 is SGHNT, CDR2 YYREEE, per germline (reference sequence). DNA of the CDR3: TGTGCCAGCAGCAGATTTCTGGGGCGGGAGCTCGGGGATACGCAGTATTTT. Its protein product is CASSRFLGRELGDTQYF.

V usage is TRBV24-1 and J usage is TRBJ1-2; TRBD1 is a possible D gene (6 bases). Germline V lookup: CDR1 KGHDR, CDR2 SFDVKD. This CDR3 has 13 residues. Deletions cut 7 bases from V and 5 bases from J, with 13 bases between. CDR3 sequence reads: CATSAKGGYGYTF. The CDR3, as DNA: TGTGCCACCAGCGCTAAGGGGGGGTATGGCTACACCTTC.

The chain combines TRBV4-3 with TRBJ2-1, with 10 nucleotides matching TRBD2. This CDR3 is 16 amino acids long. CDR1 LGHNA and CDR2 YSLEER come from the germline V gene. With 1 base clipped from V and 8 bases from J, the junction kept 8 bases outside the gene matches. This CDR3 reads CASSQGVLAGVYEQFF. CDR3 nucleotides: TGCGCCAGCAGCCAAGGGGTGCTAGCGGGAGTATATGAGCAGTTCTTC.

The chain combines TRBV9 with TRBJ1-1; D is unclear. CDR1 and CDR2 from the germline V gene are SGDLS and YYNGEE. V was pared by 0 bases and J by 3 bases, with 9 bases between. The CDR3 has 14 residues. CDR3 coding DNA: TGTGCCAGCAGCGTAGGAGGGAGGGACACTGAAGCTTTCTTT. Its translation is CASSVGGRDTEAFF. Together with reference TRBV9 and TRBJ1-1, the CDR3 gives the full variable domain: DSGVTQTPKHLITATGQRVTLRCSPRSGDLSVYWYQQSLDQGLQFLIQYYNGEERAKGNILERFSAQQFPDLHSELNLSSLELGDSALYFCASSVGGRDTEAFFGQGTRLTVV.

This clone was seen once. The chain employs TRBV2 and TRBJ1-2; unclear D gene. This CDR3 has 11 residues. CDR1 SNHLY and CDR2 FYNNEI come from the germline V gene. V dropped 7 bases and J dropped 1 base, with 4 bases sitting between them. The CDR3 DNA reads TGTGCCAGCACTAGTAACTATGGCTACACCTTC. This codes for CASTSNYGYTF.

This sequence joins TRBV9 and TRBJ2-7, with D possibly being TRBD2 (5 bases). Deletions cut 0 bases from V and 6 bases from J, with 13 bases between. The CDR3 spans 14 residues. Per germline, CDR1 SGDLS and CDR2 YYNGEE. CDR3 in DNA: TGTGCCAGCAGCGTAGTAAGCGGCCCGGGCGAGCAGTACTTC. Its protein is CASSVVSGPGEQYF.

This chain uses TRBV3-1 (or the pseudogene TRBV3-2) with TRBJ1-1; D is perhaps TRBD1 (5 bases). CDR3 size: 13 residues. Germline loops: CDR1 LGHDT, CDR2 YNNKEL (reference sequence). Trimming cost V 3 bases and J 4 bases, with 9 bases left between them. CDR3 sequence reads: CASSQGGSTEAFF. The CDR3, as DNA: TGTGCCAGCAGCCAGGGGGGGTCCACTGAAGCTTTCTTT.

The chain couples TRBV11-2 to TRBJ2-2; TRBD2 is a possible D gene (6 bases). V lost 3 bases and J lost 3, with 14 bases in between. The CDR3 runs to 16 residues. Germline loops: CDR1 SGHAT, CDR2 FQNNGV. Here the CDR3 DNA reads TGTGCCAGCAGCTTGTCTAGGTGGGGGGACACCGGGGAGCTGTTTTTT. Residues: CASSLSRWGDTGELFF.

The V gene is TRBV7-8, the J gene TRBJ1-2; weak D call: TRBD1 (6 bases). V was trimmed by 0 bases and J by 8 bases, leaving 13 bases between them. The germline gives CDR1 SGHVS, CDR2 FQNEAQ. The CDR3 totals 14 residues. CDR3 DNA sequence: TGTGCCAGCAGCTTAGCCCAGGGGCCGGTCGGCTACACCTTC. Translated, it gives CASSLAQGPVGYTF.

This clone has just one count. This specimen includes other DNA sequences encoding the same CDR3. The V call is TRBV5-1, the J call TRBJ1-6, with 10 bases that match TRBD1. With V trimmed by 4 bases and J by 7 bases, 2 bases remained unmatched. The germline V gene encodes CDR1 SGHRS and CDR2 YFSETQ. The CDR3 runs to 14 residues. In DNA, the CDR3 is TGCGCCAGCAGCACGGACAGGGGGAATTCACCCCTCCACTTT. Its translation: CASSTDRGNSPLHF.

This clone was observed once. For the CDR3, the DNA is TGTGCCAGCGCGACAGGGGGCGAGCAGTACTTC. Amino acid sequence: CASATGGEQYF. The V call is TRBV18, the J call TRBJ2-7; 9 bases line up with TRBD1. CDR1 KGHSH and CDR2 LQKENI come from the germline V gene. The CDR3 is 11 amino acids. V shed 8 bases and J 6 bases; nucleotides not matched to a gene: 2. Full variable domain (missing parts from reference TRBV18 and TRBJ2-7): NAGVMQNPRHLVRRRGQEARLRCSPMKGHSHVYWYRQLPEEGLKFMVYLQKENIIDESGMPKERFSAEFPKEGPSILRIQQVVRGDSAAYFCASATGGEQYFGPGTRLTVT.